Presented here are 21 T cell receptor beta chains from one specimen sequenced in a study of T cell repertoires in aging, cancer and after chemotherapy. The template was genomic DNA from peripheral blood, not RNA. TRB rearrangements spanning V, D and J were amplified using mixed TRB-A/B primers. TCRdb processed the multiplex PCR reads anew with MiXCR; each CDR3 protein has one entry. The table has thousands of distinct CDR3 sequences, around 22% seen once; the top ten hold around 2.5%. Sequencing input: blood. Source of these receptors: a human donor in good health.

This clonotype has only a few counts. The chain recombines TRBV20-1 with TRBJ2-7; no firm D call. V dropped 4 bases and J dropped 0 bases, with 16 bases sitting between them. CDR3 size: 15 residues. Germline CDR1 and CDR2: DFQATT and SNEGSKA (reference sequence). CDR3 loop: CSAKKGSLSSYEQYF. The CDR3 coding sequence is TGCAGTGCTAAAAAAGGCAGCCTTAGCTCCTACGAGCAGTACTTC.

This clonotype has just one count. A read error may be the cause here, since a much bigger clone is one base away. The rearrangement uses TRBV19 and TRBJ1-5, with D possibly TRBD1 on 5 matching bases. This CDR3 is built from 16 residues. Trimming removed 3 bases at V and 0 bases at J, with 12 bases between. Germline V gives CDR1 LNHDA, CDR2 SQIVND (reference sequence). CDR3 region: CASSIGDSYSNQPQHF. The CDR3 nucleotides are TGTGCCAGTAGTATCGGCGACAGCTATAGCAATCAGCCCCAGCATTTT.

This clonotype was seen more than once but under ten times. This chain uses TRBV28 with TRBJ2-7; a possible D gene is TRBD2 (6 bases). V lost 5 bases to trimming and J lost 4 bases, with 15 bases between them. CDR1 is MDHEN, CDR2 SYDVKM, per germline. The CDR3 has 14 amino acids. The CDR3 here is CASSVAALGYEQYF. DNA for the CDR3: TGTGCCAGCAGTGTAGCGGCGTTGGGGTACGAGCAGTACTTC.

This clonotype occurred a few times. The CDR3 is CASSNPSGGRTGELFF. CDR3 DNA sequence: TGTGCCAGCAGTAACCCCTCTGGCGGGAGAACCGGGGAGCTGTTTTTT. This chain links TRBV28 with TRBJ2-2, with 7 bases matching TRBD2. Germline V gives CDR1 MDHEN, CDR2 SYDVKM. Trimming took 5 bases from V and 5 from J; bases not matched to a gene: 11. CDR3 length equals 16 residues.

In this sample, this clonotype turned up a few times. The chain joins TRBV6-2 or TRBV6-3 to TRBJ2-1; D uncertain. The CDR3 contains 14 residues. Germline V gene data show CDR1 as MNHEY and CDR2 as SVGEGT. The V end lost 4 bases, the J end lost 2 bases, and 9 bases lay between the germline ends. This CDR3 reads CASSFTITYNEQFF. CDR3 nucleotides: TGTGCCAGCAGTTTCACGATAACCTACAATGAGCAGTTCTTC.

With regard to this clonotype: Since a much larger clone is just one base distant, this may be a read error. V gene TRBV6-1 combines with J gene TRBJ1-2; D not resolved. The CDR3 totals 14 residues. The germline CDR1 and CDR2 sequences are MNHNS and SASEGT. For the CDR3, the DNA is TGTGCCAGCGGTGAAGACGGACGTTCTGGTGGCTACACCTTC. The encoded protein is CASGEDGRSGGYTF.

The chain uses TRBV5-1 and TRBJ1-4; D perhaps matches TRBD1 (6 bases). The V end lost 3 bases, the J end lost 5 bases, and 17 bases lay between the germline ends. Germline V CDR1 and CDR2: SGHRS, YFSETQ. CDR3 length: 16 residues. The CDR3 region is CASSYQGGGTNEKLFF. The CDR3 coding sequence is TGCGCCAGCAGCTATCAGGGCGGGGGCACCAATGAAAAACTGTTTTTT.

Judged by abundance, this clonotype is medium-sized. J is TRBJ1-6 and V is TRBV27; 7 nucleotides match TRBD1. The V and J ends lost 5 bases and 11 bases, in that order; junction bases with no gene match: 6. CDR1 and CDR2 (germline): MNHEY, SMNVEV (reference sequence). The CDR3 contains 13 residues. CDR3: CASSVGQAAPLHF. The CDR3 DNA is TGTGCCAGCAGTGTCGGACAGGCGGCACCCCTCCACTTT.

This clonotype qualifies as medium-sized (0.01 to 0.1%). The genes are TRBV19 and TRBJ1-3; 7 nucleotides agree with TRBD1. After removal of 6 bases from V and 4 bases from J, the junction contained 6 bases not matched to a gene. Germline V gene sequence: CDR1 LNHDA, CDR2 SQIVND (reference sequence). CDR3 length equals 14 residues. In DNA, the CDR3 is TGTGCCAGTAGAGATACAGGGGAAGGAAACACCATATATTTT. As protein: CASRDTGEGNTIYF.

With respect to this clonotype: A much larger clone lies a single base off, so this may be a read error. The CDR3 reads CASSLKSYRNTEAFF. CDR3 nucleotides: TGTGCCAGCAGTTTAAAGTCCTACAGGAACACTGAAGCTTTCTTT. This chain joins TRBV27 and TRBJ1-1; no firm D call. This CDR3 has 15 residues. Trimming cost V 2 bases and J 1 base, with 11 bases left between them. The germline V gene encodes CDR1 MNHEY and CDR2 SMNVEV (reference sequence).

This clonotype came up a few times. This chain uses TRBV4-2 with TRBJ2-7; a weak D match, TRBD1 (6 bases). The CDR3 has 14 amino acids. Germline V gene sequence: CDR1 LGHNA, CDR2 YNFKEQ. Trimming shortened V by 0 bases and J by 2 bases, and 8 bases separated the two germline ends. The DNA for the CDR3 is TGTGCCAGCAGCCAAGAAACAGGGCCCTACGAGCAGTACTTC. Translating gives CASSQETGPYEQYF.

This clonotype is medium-sized. The DNA for the CDR3 is TGTGCCAGCAGTTACTCAGAGTCGAACACTGAAGCTTTCTTT. Its protein is CASSYSESNTEAFF. The chain employs TRBV6-6 and TRBJ1-1; D gene ambiguous. The CDR3 is 14 residues long. Germline V gives CDR1 MNHNY, CDR2 SVGAGI (reference sequence). V shed 0 bases and J shed 1 base, with 6 bases lying between them.

By share, this clonotype counts as medium-sized. The chain combines TRBV5-5 with TRBJ1-2; a weak D match, TRBD1 (5 bases). Per the germline V gene, CDR1 is SGHKS and CDR2 is YYEKEE (reference sequence). The CDR3 covers 15 residues. V was clipped by 3 bases and J by 0 bases, with 12 bases between them. CDR3 bases: TGTGCCAGCAGCTGGACGGGGGATCCTAACTATGGCTACACCTTC. Its translation is CASSWTGDPNYGYTF.

The chain has TRBV28 and TRBJ2-3; 9 bases align to TRBD1. V dropped 5 bases and J dropped 4; count of bases not matched to a gene: 4. The CDR3 is 14 residues long. CDR1 is MDHEN, CDR2 SYDVKM, per germline. CDR3 sequence: CASSPGTGPDTQYF. Here the CDR3 DNA reads TGTGCCAGCAGTCCCGGGACAGGGCCAGATACGCAGTATTTT.

The rearrangement links TRBV12-3 or TRBV12-4 to TRBJ2-1, with D tentatively TRBD2 (5 bases). Between the trimmed V and J ends, which lost 1 base and 3 bases, there was a span of 13 bases. This CDR3 region has 16 residues. CDR3 in amino acids: CASSLEAGRSYNEQFF. CDR3 nucleotide sequence: TGTGCCAGCAGTTTAGAGGCGGGTCGGAGCTACAATGAGCAGTTCTTC.

The chain is built from TRBV7-2 and TRBJ1-4; D remains ambiguous. The CDR3 totals 13 residues. The germline CDR1 and CDR2 sequences are SGHTA and FQGNSA. Between the trimmed V and J ends, which lost 6 bases and 3 bases, there was a span of 8 bases. The CDR3 spells CASRTIANEKLFF. In nucleotides, the CDR3 is TGTGCCAGCAGAACAATAGCTAATGAAAAACTGTTTTTT.

The chain carries TRBV7-9 and TRBJ1-4; 8 bases match TRBD1. Germline values: CDR1 SEHNR, CDR2 FQNEAQ (reference sequence). J gave up 5 bases and V 10 bases, and 27 bases lay outside the gene matches. The CDR3 is 20 residues long. CDR3 bases: TGTGCCACCCCCCTACCCCCTGCACGACAGGGGCCGCCTCCCAATGAAAAACTGTTTTTT. This encodes CATPLPPARQGPPPNEKLFF.

This clonotype showed up just a few times. The chain combines TRBV12-3 or TRBV12-4 with TRBJ2-1, with 9 bases lining up with TRBD1. After removal of 5 bases from V and 5 bases from J, the junction contained 10 bases not matched to a gene. This CDR3 has 16 amino acids. CDR3 sequence reads: CASSAWGQGLNNEQFF. The CDR3 bases are TGTGCCAGCAGTGCTTGGGGACAGGGCTTAAACAATGAGCAGTTCTTC.

The rearrangement links TRBV7-2 to TRBJ2-7; TRBD2 agrees at 7 bases. Trimming cost V 2 bases and J 6 bases; bases outside gene matches: 7. CDR1 and CDR2 from the germline V gene are SGHTA and FQGNSA. The CDR3 extends over 14 amino acids. The CDR3 coding sequence is TGTGCCAGCAGCTTAAGGTGGACGGGAGGCGAGCAGTACTTC. This codes for CASSLRWTGGEQYF.

This chain links TRBV5-8 with TRBJ1-5; D might be TRBD1 (5 bases). CDR3 length: 18 residues. The germline gives CDR1 SGHTS, CDR2 YDEGEE. V lost 0 bases and J lost 0, with 16 bases in between. CDR3 sequence: CASSLVAGFGYSNQPQHF. CDR3 sequence (DNA): TGTGCCAGCAGCTTGGTGGCAGGGTTTGGGTATAGCAATCAGCCCCAGCATTTT.

J is TRBJ1-2 and V is TRBV6-5; D is perhaps TRBD1 (6 bases). Germline CDR1 and CDR2: MNHEY and SVGAGI. The CDR3 is 16 amino acids. The V gene lost 8 bases and the J gene lost 4 bases, with 23 bases spanning the gap. In DNA, the CDR3 is TGTGCCAGCCGAGTAAGGGACATAGGGCCCTCCTATGGCTACACCTTC. Its protein is CASRVRDIGPSYGYTF.